The 21 T cell receptor beta chains given below trace back to one sample, sequenced in a study of T cell responses to AZD1222 COVID-19 vaccine. TCRdb keeps only in-frame clones here, not all; method: immunoSEQ multiplex PCR. In the table there are 150,000 to 180,000 clones, roughly nine tenths of which are singletons. This specimen consisted of peripheral blood, obtained on day 0 of MenACWY control vaccination. Source of these receptors: an adult in good health.

The chain joins TRBV21-1 to TRBJ1-5. TRBV21-1 is labeled a pseudogene. The CDR3 runs 12 residues. The CDR3 DNA is TGTGCCAGGGCCTGCGGGGGCCAGCCCCAGCATTTT. Its translation: CARACGGQPQHF.

This chain joins TRBV14 and TRBJ2-3, with D uncertain. The germline V and J ends were trimmed by 5 bases and 0 bases, with 12 bases remaining between them. Germline values: CDR1 SGHDN, CDR2 FVKESK. This CDR3 is 15 amino acids long. CDR3 protein: CASSAWLTSTDTQYF. The CDR3 region has the DNA TGTGCCAGCAGCGCATGGTTGACAAGCACAGATACGCAGTATTTT.

The chain recombines TRBV23-1 with TRBJ1-4; TRBD1 is a possible D gene (5 bases). TRBV23-1 is an ORF; its function is uncertain. CDR3 length equals 15 residues. Trimming took off 6 bases at V and 7 bases at J, with 18 bases between the two ends. CDR3 sequence reads: CASRGPRGSGEKLFF. As DNA, the CDR3 is TGCGCCAGCAGGGGACCGCGGGGATCGGGTGAAAAACTGTTTTTT.

The chain joins TRBV2 to TRBJ2-7, with 8 bases that match TRBD1. J was trimmed by 0 bases and V by 8 bases; bases with no gene match: 9. The CDR3 loop spans 15 amino acids. CDR1 is SNHLY and CDR2 is FYNNEI in the germline V gene. The CDR3 region has the DNA TGTGCCAGCCTCCAGGACAGGGCAGGCTCCTACGAGCAGTACTTC. It translates to CASLQDRAGSYEQYF.

To note about this clone: Other DNA variants within this sample encode the same CDR3. V and J are TRBV6-2 or TRBV6-3 and TRBJ1-1; D is unresolved. The germline V and J ends were trimmed by 2 bases and 1 base, with 8 bases remaining between them. The CDR3 extends over 14 amino acids. Per germline, CDR1 MNHEY and CDR2 SVGEGT. CDR3 DNA sequence: TGTGCCAGCAGTTACCCGGGCTCGAACACTGAAGCTTTCTTT. This translates into CASSYPGSNTEAFF.

This clone was detected only once. The chain joins TRBV28 to TRBJ1-1; D is unclear. Germline assignment: CDR1 MDHEN and CDR2 SYDVKM. The CDR3 is 12 residues long. V was clipped by 6 bases and J by 1 base, with 6 bases between them. The CDR3 region has the DNA TGTGCCAGCAGCCAGACGAACACTGAAGCTTTCTTT. Translation: CASSQTNTEAFF.

Notes on this clone: Other DNA variants within this sample encode the same CDR3. The chain links TRBV28 to TRBJ2-1; D gene uncertain. V lost 5 bases to trimming and J lost 3 bases, with 5 bases between them. CDR1 is MDHEN and CDR2 is SYDVKM in the germline V gene. This CDR3 is built from 12 residues. CDR3 sequence reads: CASSAFYNEQFF. The CDR3 DNA sequence: TGTGCCAGCAGTGCTTTCTACAATGAGCAGTTCTTC.

J is TRBJ1-1 and V is TRBV5-1, with a possible D match to TRBD1 (5 bases). The germline V and J ends were trimmed by 4 bases and 5 bases, with 18 bases remaining between them. The CDR3 length is 15 residues. Germline V gene lookup returns CDR1 SGHRS and CDR2 YFSETQ. This CDR3 is CASSETQSWGTEAFF. The CDR3 bases are TGCGCCAGCAGCGAAACCCAGTCCTGGGGGACTGAAGCTTTCTTT.

This sequence joins TRBV6-5 and TRBJ2-7, with D perhaps matching TRBD2 (7 bases). The CDR3 is made up of 14 amino acids. The germline CDR1 and CDR2 sequences are MNHEY and SVGAGI. V was pared by 6 bases and J by 1 base, with 13 bases between. In DNA form, the CDR3 reads TGTGCCAGCAGACTAGGGAGGGGGTCCTACGAGCAGTACGTC. As protein: CASRLGRGSYEQYV.

In its sample, this clone was seen once. The V and J genes are TRBV3-1 (or the pseudogene TRBV3-2) and TRBJ1-5; the match to TRBD1 covers 7 bases. Looked up from germline, CDR1 is LGHDT and CDR2 is YNNKEL (reference sequence). V dropped 6 bases and J dropped 6; count of bases not matched to a gene: 11. The CDR3 is 15 amino acids. CDR3 sequence: CASSRQGSGGQPQHF. CDR3 nucleotide sequence: TGTGCCAGCAGTAGACAGGGATCTGGCGGTCAGCCCCAGCATTTT.

Note on this clone: Distinct nucleotide sequences in the sample also encode this CDR3. As DNA, the CDR3 is TGTGCCAGCAGCGTGGGAGGGAATAGCAATCAGCCCCAGCATTTT. Amino acids: CASSVGGNSNQPQHF. V is TRBV9 and J is TRBJ1-5; D gene uncertain. CDR1 and CDR2 from the germline V gene are SGDLS and YYNGEE. The CDR3 totals 15 residues. Between the trimmed V and J ends, which lost 2 bases and 0 bases, there was a span of 9 bases.

The chain links TRBV24-1 to TRBJ2-1, with 16 bases lining up with TRBD2. CDR1 and CDR2 from the germline V gene are KGHDR and SFDVKD. The CDR3 consists of 18 residues. V lost 9 bases, J lost 6 bases, and 13 bases stayed unmatched. The CDR3 sequence is CATSKGLAGGMRSNEQFF. The CDR3 DNA is TGTGCCACCTCTAAGGGACTAGCGGGGGGGATGAGATCCAATGAGCAGTTCTTC.

This clone has a single count. V usage is TRBV7-9 and J usage is TRBJ1-1; no clear D. Germline lookup yields CDR1 SEHNR and CDR2 FQNEAQ (reference sequence). The CDR3 is 15 amino acids. Trimming removed 5 bases at V and 4 bases at J, with 17 bases between. This CDR3 is CASSLPLLRLTEAFF. The CDR3 bases are TGTGCCAGCAGCCTCCCTCTTCTGCGCCTCACTGAAGCTTTCTTT. Variable domain in full (rest from reference TRBV7-9 and TRBJ1-1): DTGVSQNPRHKITKRGQNVTFRCDPISEHNRLYWYRQTLGQGPEFLTYFQNEAQLEKSRLLSDRFSAERPKGSFSTLEIQRTEQGDSAMYLCASSLPLLRLTEAFFGQGTRLTVV.

This chain uses TRBV5-5 with TRBJ1-1; TRBD1 might be the D (5 bases). Per germline, CDR1 SGHKS and CDR2 YYEKEE (reference sequence). Trimming left V 4 bases short and J 7 bases short, with 14 bases between. CDR3 size: 13 residues. Here the CDR3 reads CASSTDMRFEAFF. CDR3 nucleotides: TGTGCCAGCAGCACGGACATGCGGTTTGAAGCTTTCTTT.

The count of this clone is one. This chain connects TRBV19 to TRBJ1-2, with D perhaps matching TRBD1 (5 bases). The germline CDR1 and CDR2 sequences are LNHDA and SQIVND (reference sequence). Trimming took 5 bases from V and 3 from J, leaving 13 bases between them. This CDR3 is 14 amino acids long. The CDR3 is CASSPPTAHYGYTF. CDR3 sequence (DNA): TGTGCCAGTAGTCCTCCGACAGCCCACTATGGCTACACCTTC. Full variable domain (rest looked up from reference TRBV19 and TRBJ1-2): DGGITQSPKYLFRKEGQNVTLSCEQNLNHDAMYWYRQDPGQGLRLIYYSQIVNDFQKGDIAEGYSVSREKKESFPLTVTSAQKNPTAFYLCASSPPTAHYGYTFGSGTRLTVV.

V and J are TRBV11-3 and TRBJ2-5, with 9 bases lining up with TRBD2. Germline lookup yields CDR1 SGHNT and CDR2 YENEEA. V trimming: 8 bases; J trimming: 1 base; junction bases outside the gene matches: 11. CDR3 length: 16 amino acids. The CDR3 coding sequence is TGTGCCAGCGCGGACAGGACTAGCGAGTTCCAAGAGACCCAGTACTTC. Its translation: CASADRTSEFQETQYF.

The chain is built from TRBV6-5 and TRBJ1-1; D remains ambiguous. Germline CDR1 MNHEY, CDR2 SVGAGI. CDR3 length equals 13 residues. The V gene lost 6 bases and the J gene lost 3 bases, with 11 bases spanning the gap. CDR3 amino acids: CASSSPRDTEAFF. The DNA of the CDR3 is TGTGCCAGCAGCTCACCACGGGACACTGAAGCTTTCTTT.

The chain links TRBV6-5 to TRBJ1-5, with TRBD1 as a possible D gene (6 bases). The CDR3 loop spans 13 amino acids. Germline CDR1 is MNHEY and CDR2 is SVGAGI. V was pared by 4 bases and J by 9 bases, with 13 bases between. DNA of the CDR3: TGTGCCAGCAGTTTAGGGGGGGACCGGCCCCAGCATTTT. Its translation: CASSLGGDRPQHF.

The chain uses TRBV5-1 and TRBJ2-2; 7 bases are a match to TRBD1. The CDR3 consists of 15 residues. CDR1 and CDR2 from the germline V gene are SGHRS and YFSETQ. V dropped 4 bases and J dropped 0; count of bases not matched to a gene: 3. In DNA, the CDR3 is TGCGCCAGCAGCGACAGGGTCGCGAACACCGGGGAGCTGTTTTTT. Its protein is CASSDRVANTGELFF.

V usage is TRBV15 and J usage is TRBJ1-2, with unresolved D. The CDR3 has 12 amino acids. The germline V gene encodes CDR1 LNHNV and CDR2 YYDKDF (reference sequence). V dropped 0 bases and J dropped 7 bases, with 6 bases sitting between them. CDR3 bases: TGTGCCACCAGCAGAGATTATTTTGGCTACACCTTC. It is translated as CATSRDYFGYTF.

V is TRBV6-5 and J is TRBJ1-1; D is unresolved. The V end lost 0 bases, the J end lost 8 bases, and 10 bases lay between the germline ends. Germline-derived CDR1 and CDR2 are MNHEY and SVGAGI. The CDR3 extends over 13 amino acids. The CDR3 loop is CASSYSPGVEAFF. CDR3 DNA sequence: TGTGCCAGCAGTTACTCGCCTGGTGTAGAAGCTTTCTTT.